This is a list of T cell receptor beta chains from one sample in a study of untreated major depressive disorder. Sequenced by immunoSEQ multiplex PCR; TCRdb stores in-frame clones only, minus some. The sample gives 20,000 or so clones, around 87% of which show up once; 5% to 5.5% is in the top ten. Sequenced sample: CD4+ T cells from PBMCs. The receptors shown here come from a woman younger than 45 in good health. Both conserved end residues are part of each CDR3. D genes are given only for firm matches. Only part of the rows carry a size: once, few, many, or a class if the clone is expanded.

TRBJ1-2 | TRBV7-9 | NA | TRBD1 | CASSLVSGQGDYGYTF | TGTGCCAGCAGCTTAGTTTCGGGACAGGGTGACTATGGCTACACCTTC
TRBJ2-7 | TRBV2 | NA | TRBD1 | CASILTGGWNEQYF | TGTGCCAGCATCCTGACAGGGGGCTGGAACGAGCAGTACTTC
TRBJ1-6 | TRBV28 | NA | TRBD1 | CASSSRASQGENSPLHF | TGTGCCAGCAGTTCCCGCGCGTCACAGGGGGAAAATTCACCCCTCCACTTT
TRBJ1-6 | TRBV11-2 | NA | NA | CASSYSDGNSPLHF | TGTGCCAGCAGCTACAGTGACGGTAATTCACCCCTCCACTTT
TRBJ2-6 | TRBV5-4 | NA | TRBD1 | CASSSRTGLAGANVLTF | TGTGCCAGCAGCTCTCGGACAGGGTTGGCTGGGGCCAACGTCCTGACTTTC
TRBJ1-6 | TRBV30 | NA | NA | CAWSRLQGTSGLTYNSPLHF | TGTGCCTGGAGTAGGCTCCAGGGAACGTCGGGGCTCACCTATAATTCACCCCTCCACTTT
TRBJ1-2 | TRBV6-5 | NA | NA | CASRRGYGYTF | TGTGCCAGCAGGAGGGGCTATGGCTACACCTTC
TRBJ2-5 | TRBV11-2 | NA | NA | CASSLVGSQETQYF | TGTGCCAGCAGCTTAGTAGGGAGCCAAGAGACCCAGTACTTC
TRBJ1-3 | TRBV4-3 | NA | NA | CASSQEETGSGNTIYF | TGCGCCAGCAGCCAAGAAGAGACGGGATCTGGAAACACCATATATTTT
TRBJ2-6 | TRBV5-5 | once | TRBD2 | CASSLAPGRALTF | TGTGCCAGCAGCCTGGCCCCCGGGAGGGCCCTGACTTTC
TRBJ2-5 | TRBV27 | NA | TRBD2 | CASSSRGGQETQYF | TGTGCCAGCAGTTCCCGGGGAGGGCAAGAGACCCAGTACTTC
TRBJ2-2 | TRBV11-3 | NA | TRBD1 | CASSFTGDHGELFF | TGTGCCAGCAGCTTTACAGGGGATCACGGGGAGCTGTTTTTT
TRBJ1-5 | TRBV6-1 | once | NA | CASNRDRGTQPQHF | TGTGCCAGCAACCGGGACCGCGGTACTCAGCCCCAGCATTTT
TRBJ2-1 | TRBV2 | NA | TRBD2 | CASSDGLAGGNEQFF | TGTGCCAGCAGTGACGGACTAGCGGGGGGGAATGAGCAGTTCTTC
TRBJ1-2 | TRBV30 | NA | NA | CAWSSGVSNYLGGYTF | TGTGCCTGGAGTAGTGGGGTCTCTAACTATCTTGGTGGCTACACCTTC